The 17 T cell receptor beta chains given below trace back to one sample, sequenced in a study of CD8+CD57+ T cells in acquired aplastic anemia (dated by TCRdb to the late 2010s). Sequencing instrument: Illumina HiSeq 2000. Profiling of TCR beta VDJ combinations and CDR3 sequences used genomic DNA as the template. TCRdb trimmed the raw reads at Q25, called clones with MiXCR and kept productive beta chains. CDR3 protein duplicates are merged, each entry listing the most common genes and DNA. This sample is represented by around 170,000 distinct CDR3 sequences; approximately 44% of them were singletons. About 2.9% of the sample is taken by the ten largest. Patients chosen for sequencing had shown expansion of CD8+CD57+ cells by flow cytometry. Material: sorted CD4+, CD8+, or CD8+CD57+ T cells (not recorded which) from PBMCs. These receptors were obtained from a human donor with aplastic anemia.

This clonotype was detected many times. CDR3: CASSETSGDYEQYF. The DNA of the CDR3 is TGTGCCAGCAGTGAAACGTCAGGGGACTACGAGCAGTACTTC. The V and J genes are TRBV6-1 and TRBJ2-7, with a weak D call TRBD1 (6 bases). The CDR3 loop spans 14 amino acids. Trimming stripped 2 bases from V and 3 bases from J, with 11 bases between. Germline-derived CDR1 and CDR2 are MNHNS and SASEGT.

The genes are TRBV24-1 and TRBJ2-3; 7 nucleotides align to TRBD2. This CDR3 spans 14 amino acids. After removal of 6 bases from V and 2 bases from J, the junction contained 4 bases not matched to a gene. CDR1 is KGHDR, CDR2 SFDVKD, per germline. The CDR3 DNA follows: TGTGCCACCAGTAAGCGGGGAGTCACAGATACGCAGTATTTT. It yields the protein CATSKRGVTDTQYF.

This clonotype was seen repeatedly, ten times or more. This sequence joins TRBV10-2 and TRBJ1-2; no firm D call. The V and J ends lost 1 base and 5 bases respectively, with 14 bases between them. From germline, CDR1 is WSHSY and CDR2 SAAADI. This CDR3 contains 15 residues. CDR3 sequence: CASSELSGGLYGYTF. CDR3 nucleotides: TGCGCCAGCAGTGAGTTGTCGGGAGGGTTATATGGCTACACCTTC.

This clonotype was seen many times. V and J are TRBV6-5 and TRBJ2-3; 12 bases are a match to TRBD2. With V trimmed by 4 bases and J by 5 bases, 7 bases remained unmatched. Germline lookup yields CDR1 MNHEY and CDR2 SVGAGI. The CDR3 covers 16 residues. CDR3 nucleotides: TGTGCCAGCAGTTCAAGACTAGCGGGAGATCGAGATACGCAGTATTTT. This translates into CASSSRLAGDRDTQYF.

CDR3 nucleotides: TGTGCCAGCAGCTTTGGCCCAGGGGACATTCAGTACTTC. Amino acids: CASSFGPGDIQYF. The chain couples TRBV5-6 to TRBJ2-4; a possible D gene is TRBD1 (6 bases). The CDR3 is made up of 13 amino acids. CDR1 SGHDT and CDR2 YYEEEE come from the germline V gene. V was cut by 2 bases and J by 8 bases, with 11 bases left in between.

This clonotype was counted many times. J is TRBJ1-6 and V is TRBV11-2, with D maybe TRBD1 (6 bases). Germline lookup yields CDR1 SGHAT and CDR2 FQNNGV. The V end lost 4 bases, the J end lost 8 bases, and 18 bases lay between the germline ends. This CDR3 is 16 amino acids long. The CDR3 bases are TGTGCCAGCAGCTCCAGCGGATCGGGGGCACATTCACCCCTCCACTTT. Translating it yields CASSSSGSGAHSPLHF.

The chain recombines TRBV2 with TRBJ1-5; unclear D gene. V was trimmed by 5 bases and J by 0 bases, leaving 8 bases between them. CDR1 and CDR2 from the germline V gene are SNHLY and FYNNEI. CDR3 size: 14 residues. CDR3 loop: CASSKTDSNQPQHF. CDR3 DNA sequence: TGTGCCAGCAGTAAGACGGATAGCAATCAGCCCCAGCATTTT.

The CDR3 DNA follows: TGTGCCAGCAGCGAATATCCCTCTGCGGGAGGGCCCGCGGAGACCCAGTACTTC. Protein product: CASSEYPSAGGPAETQYF. The V gene is TRBV11-2, the J gene TRBJ2-5; TRBD2 matches at 9 bases. The CDR3 sequence is 18 residues long. Losses at the gene ends were 5 bases for V and 5 bases for J; bases not matched to a gene: 18. The germline V gene has CDR1 SGHAT and CDR2 FQNNGV.

The J gene is TRBJ1-2, the V gene TRBV15; D remains ambiguous. CDR1 is LNHNV, CDR2 YYDKDF, per germline (reference sequence). The V end lost 0 bases, the J end lost 6 bases, and 11 bases lay between the germline ends. CDR3 size: 14 residues. The CDR3 here is CATSRDRGKDGYTF. The CDR3 DNA reads as TGTGCCACCAGCAGAGATCGTGGGAAGGATGGCTACACCTTC.

This clonotype was counted ten times or more. CDR3 DNA: TGTGCCAGCAGCCGTACAGGGGTATCGGGAGGCAATGAGCAGTTCTTC. Residues: CASSRTGVSGGNEQFF. The genes are TRBV4-2 and TRBJ2-1, with D tentatively TRBD1 or TRBD2 (7 bases each). The CDR3 spans 16 residues. Trimming cost V 4 bases and J 6 bases, with 19 bases left between them. Germline loops: CDR1 LGHNA, CDR2 YNFKEQ.

This clonotype was seen many times. The chain uses TRBV7-3 and TRBJ2-1; D not certain. V lost 2 bases and J 8 bases, leaving 10 bases between the germline ends. Per the germline V gene, CDR1 is SGHTA and CDR2 is FQGTGA. The CDR3 spans 13 residues. The CDR3 DNA reads as TGTGCCAGCAGCTTACTCGGGTCCGATGAGCAGTTCTTC. Translating gives CASSLLGSDEQFF.

The chain carries TRBV7-3 and TRBJ1-2; D may be TRBD1 (6 bases). V was clipped by 3 bases and J by 6 bases, with 11 bases between them. The CDR3 runs 13 residues. Germline CDR1 SGHTA, CDR2 FQGTGA. In DNA form, the CDR3 reads TGTGCCAGCAGCTTTTCTCAGGGGAATGGCTACACCTTC. Protein sequence: CASSFSQGNGYTF.

The V and J genes are TRBV19 and TRBJ2-5, with a weak D call TRBD1 (6 bases). Germline CDR1 LNHDA, CDR2 SQIVND (reference sequence). Deletions cut 4 bases from V and 3 bases from J, with 9 bases between. This CDR3 region has 13 residues. The DNA for the CDR3 is TGTGCCAGTAGTACTGCAGGGGAAGAGACCCAGTACTTC. It yields the protein CASSTAGEETQYF.

Note on this clonotype: A much larger clone differs from this one at a single base, so this may be a read error. The rearrangement uses TRBV12-5 and TRBJ2-6; weak D call: TRBD2 (5 bases). This CDR3 has 15 residues. The germline CDR1 and CDR2 sequences are LGHNT and FRNRAP. The CDR3 spells CTSGSEFSGANVLTF. In DNA, the CDR3 is TGTACTAGTGGTTCGGAGTTCTCTGGGGCCAACGTCCTGACTTTC. The full variable domain, its missing parts supplied by reference TRBV12-5 and TRBJ2-6, is DARVTQTPRHKVTEMGQEVTMRCQPILGHNTVFWYRQTMMQGLELLAYFRNRAPLDDSGMPKDRFSAEMPDATLATLKIQPSEPRDSAVYFCTSGSEFSGANVLTFGAGSRLTVL.

This clonotype was picked up one time. V is TRBV25-1 and J is TRBJ1-1, with D possibly matching TRBD1 (5 bases). The CDR3 spans 14 residues. V shed 7 bases and J shed 4 bases, with 16 bases lying between them. Germline loops: CDR1 MGHDK, CDR2 SYGVNS. This chain's CDR3 is CASKDGGIGTEAFF. Here the CDR3 DNA reads TGTGCCAGCAAGGATGGGGGTATAGGCACTGAAGCTTTCTTT.

This clonotype occurred many times. The chain combines TRBV2 with TRBJ1-1; D is unresolved. In germline, CDR1 is SNHLY, CDR2 FYNNEI. The CDR3 contains 12 residues. V was cut by 7 bases and J by 0 bases, with 6 bases left in between. Written as DNA, the CDR3 is TGTGCCAGCACGTTTTTGAACACTGAAGCTTTCTTT. Amino acid sequence: CASTFLNTEAFF. The full variable domain, with the rest looked up from reference TRBV2 and TRBJ1-1, is EPEVTQTPSHQVTQMGQEVILRCVPISNHLYFYWYRQILGQKVEFLVSFYNNEISEKSEIFDDQFSVERPDGSNFTLKIRSTKLEDSAMYFCASTFLNTEAFFGQGTRLTVV.

V is TRBV2 and J is TRBJ2-3; 11 bases agree with TRBD2. The V gene end was trimmed by 5 bases and the J gene end by 6 bases; junction bases not matched to a gene: 10. This CDR3 contains 16 residues. CDR1 and CDR2 (germline): SNHLY, FYNNEI. The CDR3 DNA reads TGTGCCAGCAGTTTAAATAGCGGGGGGGCGAGGGATACGCAGTATTTT. It yields the protein CASSLNSGGARDTQYF.